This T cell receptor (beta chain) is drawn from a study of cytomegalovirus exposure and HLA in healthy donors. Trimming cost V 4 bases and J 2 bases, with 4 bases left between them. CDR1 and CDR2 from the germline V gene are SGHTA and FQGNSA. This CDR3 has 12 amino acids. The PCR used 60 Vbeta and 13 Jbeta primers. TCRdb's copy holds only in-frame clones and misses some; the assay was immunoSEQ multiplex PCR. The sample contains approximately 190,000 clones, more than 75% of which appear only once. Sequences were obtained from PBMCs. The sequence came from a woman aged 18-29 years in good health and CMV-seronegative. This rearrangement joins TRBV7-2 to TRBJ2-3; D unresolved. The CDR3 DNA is TGTGCCAGCAGCTCCCTCACAGATACGCAGTATTTT. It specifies CASSSLTDTQYF. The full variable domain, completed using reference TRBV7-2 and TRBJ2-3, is GAGVSQSPSNKVTEKGKDVELRCDPISGHTALYWYRQSLGQGLEFLIYFQGNSAPDKSGLPSDRFSAERTGGSVSTLTIQRTQQEDSAVYLCASSSLTDTQYFGPGTRLTVL.